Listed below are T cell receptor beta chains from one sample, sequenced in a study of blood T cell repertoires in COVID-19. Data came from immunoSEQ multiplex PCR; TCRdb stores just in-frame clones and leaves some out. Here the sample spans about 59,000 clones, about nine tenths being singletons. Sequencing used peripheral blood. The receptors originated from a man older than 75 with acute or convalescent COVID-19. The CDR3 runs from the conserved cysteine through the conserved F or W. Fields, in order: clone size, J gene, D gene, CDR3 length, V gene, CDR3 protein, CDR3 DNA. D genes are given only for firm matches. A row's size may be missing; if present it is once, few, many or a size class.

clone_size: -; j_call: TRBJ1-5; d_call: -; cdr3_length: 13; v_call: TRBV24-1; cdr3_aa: CATSETGFQPQHF; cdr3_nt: TGTGCCACCAGTGAAACAGGGTTTCAGCCCCAGCATTTT
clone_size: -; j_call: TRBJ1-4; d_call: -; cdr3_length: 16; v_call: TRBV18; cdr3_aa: CASSIYPTGDNEKLFF; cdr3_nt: TGTGCCAGCTCGATTTACCCGACAGGTGATAATGAAAAACTGTTTTTT
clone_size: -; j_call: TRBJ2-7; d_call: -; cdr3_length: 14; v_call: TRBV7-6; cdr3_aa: CASSLAGRGNEQYF; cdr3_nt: TGTGCCAGCAGCTTAGCGGGCAGGGGAAATGAGCAGTACTTC
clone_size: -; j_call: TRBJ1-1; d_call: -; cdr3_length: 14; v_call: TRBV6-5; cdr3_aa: CASRPNRDNTEAFF; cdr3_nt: TGTGCCAGCAGGCCCAACAGGGATAACACTGAAGCTTTCTTT
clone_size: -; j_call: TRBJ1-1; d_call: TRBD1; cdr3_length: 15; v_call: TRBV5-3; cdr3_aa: CARSSGQGVFTEAFF; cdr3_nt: TGTGCCAGAAGTTCCGGACAGGGGGTTTTCACTGAAGCTTTCTTT
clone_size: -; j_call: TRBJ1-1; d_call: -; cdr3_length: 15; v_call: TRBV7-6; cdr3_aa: CASSLGPGVNTEAFF; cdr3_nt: TGTGCCAGCAGCTTAGGTCCGGGGGTCAACACTGAAGCTTTCTTT
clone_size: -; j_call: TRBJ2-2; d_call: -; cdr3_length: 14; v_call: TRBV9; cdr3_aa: CASSVVVSTGELFF; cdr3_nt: TGTGCCAGCAGCGTAGTAGTTTCCACCGGGGAGCTGTTTTTT
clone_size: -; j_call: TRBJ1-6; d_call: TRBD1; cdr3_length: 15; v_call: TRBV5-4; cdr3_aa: CASSLAGGYNSPLHF; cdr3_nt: TGTGCCAGCAGCTTGGCAGGGGGGTATAATTCACCCCTCCACTTT
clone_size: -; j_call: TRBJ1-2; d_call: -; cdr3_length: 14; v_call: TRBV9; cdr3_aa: CASSALGQDLGYTF; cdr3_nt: TGTGCCAGCAGCGCCCTCGGGCAGGACTTGGGCTACACCTTC
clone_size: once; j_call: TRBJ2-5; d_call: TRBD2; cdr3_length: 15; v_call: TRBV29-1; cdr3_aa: CSAEGLAGGSETQYF; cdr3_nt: TGCAGCGCCGAGGGCCTAGCGGGGGGTAGTGAGACCCAGTACTTC
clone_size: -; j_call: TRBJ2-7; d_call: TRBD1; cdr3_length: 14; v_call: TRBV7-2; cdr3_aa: CASSRPGQGFEQYF; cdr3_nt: TGTGCCAGCAGCCGCCCGGGACAGGGGTTCGAGCAGTACTTC
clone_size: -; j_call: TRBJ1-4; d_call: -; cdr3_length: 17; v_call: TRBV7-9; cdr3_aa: CASSLGPSDATNEKLFF; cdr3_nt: TGTGCCAGCAGCTTAGGTCCGAGCGACGCAACTAATGAAAAACTGTTTTTT
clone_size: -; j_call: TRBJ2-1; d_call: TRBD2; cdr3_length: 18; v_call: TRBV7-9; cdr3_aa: CASSLGLAGSSSYNEQFF; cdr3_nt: TGTGCCAGCAGCTTAGGACTAGCGGGGTCGAGCTCCTACAATGAGCAGTTCTTC
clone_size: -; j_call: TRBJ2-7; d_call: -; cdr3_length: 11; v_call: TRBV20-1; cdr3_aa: CSAAGVGEQYF; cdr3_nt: TGCAGTGCTGCAGGGGTAGGGGAGCAGTACTTC
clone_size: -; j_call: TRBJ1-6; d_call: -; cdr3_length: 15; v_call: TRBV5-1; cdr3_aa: CASRPGGLYNSPLHF; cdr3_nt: TGCGCCAGCAGGCCGGGAGGGCTCTATAATTCACCCCTCCACTTT
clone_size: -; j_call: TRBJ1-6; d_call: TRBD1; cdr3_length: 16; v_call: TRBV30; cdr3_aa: CAWSVRGTGANSPLHF; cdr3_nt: TGTGCCTGGAGTGTACGGGGGACAGGGGCTAATTCACCCCTCCACTTT
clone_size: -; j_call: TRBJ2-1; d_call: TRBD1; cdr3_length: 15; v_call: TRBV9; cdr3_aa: CASSGGQGSYNEQFF; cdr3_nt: TGTGCCAGCAGCGGTGGACAGGGGTCCTACAATGAGCAGTTCTTC
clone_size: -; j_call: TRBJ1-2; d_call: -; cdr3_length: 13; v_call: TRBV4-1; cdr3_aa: CASSQDGGFGYTF; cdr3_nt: TGCGCCAGCAGCCAAGATGGGGGCTTTGGCTACACCTTC
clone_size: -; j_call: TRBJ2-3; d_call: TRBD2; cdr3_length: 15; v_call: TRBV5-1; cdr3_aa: CASSLVERGADTQYF; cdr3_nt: TGCGCCAGCAGCTTGGTTGAGCGGGGGGCAGATACGCAGTATTTT
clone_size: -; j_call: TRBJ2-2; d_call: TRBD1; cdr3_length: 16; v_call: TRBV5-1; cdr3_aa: CASSFVATGGTGELFF; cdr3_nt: TGCGCCAGCAGCTTTGTGGCGACAGGGGGCACCGGGGAGCTGTTTTTT
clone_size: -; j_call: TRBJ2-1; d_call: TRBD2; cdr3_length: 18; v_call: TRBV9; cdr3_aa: CASSVGLERGGSYNEQFF; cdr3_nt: TGTGCCAGCAGCGTAGGTTTGGAGCGGGGGGGCTCCTACAATGAGCAGTTCTTC
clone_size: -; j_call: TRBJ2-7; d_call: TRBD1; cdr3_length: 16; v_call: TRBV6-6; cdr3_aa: CASSYPDRGSSYEQYF; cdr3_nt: TGTGCCAGCAGTTACCCCGACAGGGGTAGCTCCTACGAGCAGTACTTC
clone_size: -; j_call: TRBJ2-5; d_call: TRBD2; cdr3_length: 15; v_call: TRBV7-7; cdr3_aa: CASSLRLAGEETQYF; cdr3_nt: TGTGCTAGCAGCTTAAGGCTAGCGGGGGAGGAGACCCAGTACTTC
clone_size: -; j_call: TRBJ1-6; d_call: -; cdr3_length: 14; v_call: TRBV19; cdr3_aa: CASSIPEYNSPLHF; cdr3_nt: TGTGCCAGTAGTATCCCTGAGTATAATTCACCCCTCCACTTT
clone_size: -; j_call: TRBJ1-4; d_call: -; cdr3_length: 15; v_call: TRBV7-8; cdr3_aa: CASSPTTSNNEKLFF; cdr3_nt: TGTGCCAGCAGCCCCACGACTTCCAATAATGAAAAACTGTTTTTT
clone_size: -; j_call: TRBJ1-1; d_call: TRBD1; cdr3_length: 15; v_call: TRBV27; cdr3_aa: CASSSGTGVGTEAFF; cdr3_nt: TGTGCCAGCAGTTCCGGGACAGGGGTTGGCACTGAAGCTTTCTTT
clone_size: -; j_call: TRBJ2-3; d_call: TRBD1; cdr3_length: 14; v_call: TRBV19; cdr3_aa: CASKRGLGTDTQYF; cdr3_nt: TGTGCCAGTAAAAGGGGGCTCGGCACAGATACGCAGTATTTT
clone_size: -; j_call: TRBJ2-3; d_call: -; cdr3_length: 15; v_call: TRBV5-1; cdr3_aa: CASSLWAGSTDTQYF; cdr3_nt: TGCGCCAGCAGCTTGTGGGCCGGAAGCACAGATACGCAGTATTTT
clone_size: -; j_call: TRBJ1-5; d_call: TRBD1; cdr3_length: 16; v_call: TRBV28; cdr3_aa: CASSSTGQGANQPQHF; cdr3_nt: TGTGCCAGCAGTTCCACGGGACAGGGGGCAAATCAGCCCCAGCATTTT
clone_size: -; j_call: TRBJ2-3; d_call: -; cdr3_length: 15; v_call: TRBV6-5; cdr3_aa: CASTRGGSSTDTQYF; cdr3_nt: TGTGCCAGCACGAGGGGGGGGTCTAGCACAGATACGCAGTATTTT
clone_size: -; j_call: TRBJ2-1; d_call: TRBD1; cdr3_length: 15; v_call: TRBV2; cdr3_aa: CASSQGQGWYNEQFF; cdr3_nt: TGTGCCAGCAGCCAGGGACAGGGGTGGTACAATGAGCAGTTCTTC
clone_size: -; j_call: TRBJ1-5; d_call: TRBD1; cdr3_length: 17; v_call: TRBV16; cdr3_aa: CASSLRDRSYSNQPQHF; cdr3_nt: TGTGCCAGCAGCCTCCGGGACAGAAGCTATAGCAATCAGCCCCAGCATTTT
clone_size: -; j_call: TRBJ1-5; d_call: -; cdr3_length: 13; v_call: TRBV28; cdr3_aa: CASNPGQTQPQHF; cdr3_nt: TGTGCCAGCAACCCAGGGCAGACGCAGCCCCAGCATTTT
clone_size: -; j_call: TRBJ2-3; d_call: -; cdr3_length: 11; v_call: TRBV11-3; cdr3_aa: CASSSEGQQYF; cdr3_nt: TGTGCCAGCAGCTCAGAAGGACAGCAGTATTTT
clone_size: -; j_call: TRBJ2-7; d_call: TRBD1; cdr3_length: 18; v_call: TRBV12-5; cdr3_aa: CASGRLTKTGTDSYEQYF; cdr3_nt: TGTGCTAGTGGTAGGCTAACTAAGACAGGGACAGACTCCTACGAGCAGTACTTC
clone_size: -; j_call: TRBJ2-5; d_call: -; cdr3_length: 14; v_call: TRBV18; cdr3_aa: CASSPSDRWETQYF; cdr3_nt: TGTGCCAGCTCACCATCTGACAGGTGGGAGACCCAGTACTTC
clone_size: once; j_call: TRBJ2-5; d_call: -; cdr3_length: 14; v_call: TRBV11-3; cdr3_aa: CASSHPGTPETQYF; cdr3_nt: TGTGCCAGCAGCCATCCCGGGACACCAGAGACCCAGTACTTC